The rows below give T cell receptor beta chains drawn from one sample of a study of shared clonotypes between healthy human individuals. This table comes from immunoSEQ multiplex PCR, and its TCRdb copy is limited to in-frame clones, with some not included. Of 170,000 or so clones detected, approximately 60% appear once; the ten largest clones hold more than 9%. The sequenced material came from memory CD4+ T cells sorted from blood. These receptors were taken from a man in his thirties or forties in good health. Each CDR3 is given with its conserved first and last residue. D genes are given only for firm matches. A row's size may be missing; if present it is once, few, many or a size class.

>TRBJ1-2|-|TRBD1|TRBV18
TGTGCCAGCTCACCAACAGGGGGCCTCGAGATCTATGGCTACACCTTC
CASSPTGGLEIYGYTF
>TRBJ2-2|-|TRBD1|TRBV19
TGTGCCAGTAGTATAGGGGCAGGGGGCCACACCGGGGAGCTGTTTTTT
CASSIGAGGHTGELFF
>TRBJ2-3|-|-|TRBV7-2
TGTGCCAGCAGCTTAGATTTAGGCAGGAACACAGATACGCAGTATTTT
CASSLDLGRNTDTQYF
>TRBJ2-7|-|-|TRBV6-5
TGTGCCAGCAGCTTTACCTCCACCTCCTACGAGCAGTACTTC
CASSFTSTSYEQYF
>TRBJ2-7|few|-|TRBV5-4
TGTGCCAGCAGCTTGGGCGGGAACACCTACGAGCAGTACTTC
CASSLGGNTYEQYF
>TRBJ2-4|-|TRBD1|TRBV9
TGTGCCAGCAGCTTATGGGACAGGGGAGCCAAAAACATTCAGTACTTC
CASSLWDRGAKNIQYF
>TRBJ1-5|medium-sized|TRBD1|TRBV2
TGTGCCAGCAGTGGATTGGCTGTGGGACAGGGGGCAGGTCAGCCCCAGCATTTT
CASSGLAVGQGAGQPQHF
>TRBJ2-3|-|TRBD2|TRBV19
TGTGCCAGTAGTGAATTAGCGGGAGAAGTAGGTGATACGCAGTATTTT
CASSELAGEVGDTQYF
>TRBJ1-3|-|-|TRBV19
TGTGCCGGGAGGGCTGGAAACACCATATATTTT
CAGRAGNTIYF
>TRBJ2-7|-|TRBD1|TRBV18
TGTGCCAGCTCACCGGTAGACAGGGCGAGCTCCTACGAGCAGTACTTC
CASSPVDRASSYEQYF
>TRBJ2-7|-|TRBD1|TRBV2
TGTGCCAGCAGTGAAGCACCGGGACAGGGGTCCTACGAGCAGTACTTC
CASSEAPGQGSYEQYF
>TRBJ2-1|-|-|TRBV27
TGTGCCAGCAGTTTAAATGGACAGAATGAGCAGTTCTTC
CASSLNGQNEQFF
>TRBJ2-2|-|-|TRBV11-2
TGTGCCAGCAGCTGGGGCGGGGCAGGCGGGACCGGGGAGCTGTTTTTT
CASSWGGAGGTGELFF
>TRBJ1-1|few|-|TRBV7-6
TGTGCCAGCAGTCAAGGTCCGAACACTGAAGCTTTCTTT
CASSQGPNTEAFF
>TRBJ1-3|-|-|TRBV5-1
TGCGCCAGCAGCTTGGTGGGGACCTCTGGAAACACCATATATTTT
CASSLVGTSGNTIYF
>TRBJ2-7|few|-|TRBV18
TGTGCCAGCTCACCAGCCTCCGGCTACGAGCAGTACTTC
CASSPASGYEQYF
>TRBJ1-1|-|-|TRBV30
TGTGCCTGGAGTAGCCCGATCATCGGGGCTTTCTTT
CAWSSPIIGAFF
>TRBJ2-5|-|TRBD1|TRBV29-1
TGCAGCGTGACGGGGACAGACCAAGAGACCCAGTACTTC
CSVTGTDQETQYF
>TRBJ2-7|-|TRBD1|TRBV5-4
TGTGCCAGCAGCTTACAACAGGGGTCCTACGAGCAGTACTTC
CASSLQQGSYEQYF
>TRBJ2-1|few|TRBD1|TRBV6-1
TGTGCCAGCAGTGCGCTACCCGGGACAGGGGGCTTTGGTGAGCAGTTCTTC
CASSALPGTGGFGEQFF
>TRBJ2-5|-|-|TRBV5-1
TGCGCCAGCAGCTTCGGGGCGGCGGAGACCCAGTACTTC
CASSFGAAETQYF
>TRBJ1-2|-|TRBD1|TRBV7-2
TGTGCCAGCAGCTGGGGACAGGGGGCACGAGGCTACACCTTC
CASSWGQGARGYTF
>TRBJ2-1|-|TRBD2|TRBV30
TGTGCCTGGACTAGCGGGAGAACATCCTACAATGAGCAGTTCTTC
CAWTSGRTSYNEQFF
>TRBJ1-2|-|-|TRBV6-1
TGTGCCAGCAGTGAAAGTCAGAACTATGGCTACACCTTC
CASSESQNYGYTF
>TRBJ2-1|-|TRBD2|TRBV11-2
TGTGCCAGCAGCTTAAGGGCGGGAGGGCAGTTCTTC
CASSLRAGGQFF
>TRBJ2-1|-|TRBD2|TRBV7-8
TGTGCCAGCAGCTTAGTTTCTAGCGGGAGTGTATCCTACAATGAGCAGTTCTTC
CASSLVSSGSVSYNEQFF
>TRBJ1-5|-|-|TRBV28
TGTGCCAGCAGTTCGGTTGACCAGATCTATCAGCCCCAGCATTTT
CASSSVDQIYQPQHF
>TRBJ1-5|-|TRBD1|TRBV2
TGTGCCAGCAGACAGGGGGGAAGGTCCAATCAGCCCCAGCATTTT
CASRQGGRSNQPQHF
>TRBJ2-5|few|-|TRBV7-2
TGTGCCAGCAGCCGGACTTTCGGAGAGACCCAGTACTTC
CASSRTFGETQYF
>TRBJ2-1|-|TRBD1|TRBV4-1
TGCGCCAGCAGCCAAACGCCGGGACAGCAATACAATGAGCAGTTCTTC
CASSQTPGQQYNEQFF
>TRBJ2-7|-|-|TRBV6-6
TGTGCCAGCACAGGGGAGTTTTCCTACGAGCAGTACTTC
CASTGEFSYEQYF
>TRBJ1-5|-|-|TRBV12-5
TGTGCTAGTGGCGCTGGCAGACACGGTGGGGATCAGCCCCAGCATTTT
CASGAGRHGGDQPQHF
>TRBJ1-1|-|TRBD1|TRBV18
TGTGCCAGCTCACCCAACCCGGTAAACAGGGGGCGGAACACTGAAGCTTTCTTT
CASSPNPVNRGRNTEAFF
>TRBJ1-1|many|-|TRBV28
TGTGCCAGCAGACGCCCCCCACAGGGTTCGAACCTGAACACTGAAGCTTTCTTT
CASRRPPQGSNLNTEAFF
>TRBJ2-5|-|-|TRBV25-1
TGTGCCAGCAGTGAAGACAGGAGAGTAGAAGAGACCCAGTACTTC
CASSEDRRVEETQYF
>TRBJ2-3|-|-|TRBV10-3
TGTGCCATCACCGATCCTCACGGGAGCACAGATACGCAGTATTTT
CAITDPHGSTDTQYF
>TRBJ2-7|-|-|TRBV6-1
TGTGCCAGCAGTGTCGGCAGGGGGGACTACGAGCAGTACTTC
CASSVGRGDYEQYF
>TRBJ2-1|-|-|TRBV2
TGTGCCAGCCTGACGGGGGCAGGGGGGTACAATGAGCAGTTCTTC
CASLTGAGGYNEQFF
>TRBJ2-7|few|-|TRBV18
TGTGCCAGCTCACCGGGAGGGGGGGATCTCTGGGGCCGGGCACTCTCCGAGCAGTACTTC
CASSPGGGDLWGRALSEQYF
>TRBJ2-2|-|-|TRBV5-1
TGCGCCAGCAGCTCCCCAGCAGGAGACACCGGGGAGCTGTTTTTT
CASSSPAGDTGELFF
>TRBJ2-7|few|TRBD1|TRBV7-8
TGTGCCAGCAGCTTAGCGGGGGGGACAGGGGCCTCCGAGCAGTACTTC
CASSLAGGTGASEQYF
>TRBJ2-2|few|-|TRBV30
TGTGCCTGGATACCTGGAATCACCGGGGAGCTGTTTTTT
CAWIPGITGELFF
>TRBJ2-3|few|-|TRBV29-1
TGCAGCGTTGATAGAGGACTCCCAGATACGCAGTATTTT
CSVDRGLPDTQYF